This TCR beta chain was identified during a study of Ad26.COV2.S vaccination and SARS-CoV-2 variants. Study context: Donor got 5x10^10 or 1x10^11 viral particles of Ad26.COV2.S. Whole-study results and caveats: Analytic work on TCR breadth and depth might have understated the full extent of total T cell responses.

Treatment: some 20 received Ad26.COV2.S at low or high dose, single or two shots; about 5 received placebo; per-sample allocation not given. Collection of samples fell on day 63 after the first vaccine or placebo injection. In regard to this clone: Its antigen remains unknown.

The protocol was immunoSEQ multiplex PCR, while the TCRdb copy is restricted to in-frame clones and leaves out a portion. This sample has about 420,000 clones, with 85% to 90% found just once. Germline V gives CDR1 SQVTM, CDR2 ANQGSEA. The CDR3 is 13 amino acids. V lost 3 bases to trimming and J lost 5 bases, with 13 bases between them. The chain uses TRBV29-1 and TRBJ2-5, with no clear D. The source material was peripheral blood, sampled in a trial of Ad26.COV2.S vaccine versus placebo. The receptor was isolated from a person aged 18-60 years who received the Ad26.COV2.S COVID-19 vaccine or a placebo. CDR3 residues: CSVEMQAAETQYF. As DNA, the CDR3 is TGCAGCGTTGAGATGCAGGCGGCCGAGACCCAGTACTTC.